A selection of T cell receptor beta chains follows, all from one sample in a study of blood T cell repertoires in COVID-19. Measured with immunoSEQ multiplex PCR; TCRdb has only the in-frame clones, and not every one. This sample has some 61,000 clones, with roughly 89% found just once. The sequenced sample was peripheral blood. The receptors were gathered from a man younger than 40 with acute or convalescent COVID-19. The CDR3 runs from the conserved cysteine through the conserved F or W. The D gene is left open where the match is weak. Clone size is stated in some rows and not others, as once, few, many or a class when expanded.

.	.	TRBJ2-1	TRBV6-6	TGTGCCACCACGCGCGGCCCTAGTTACAATGAGCAGTTCTTC	CATTRGPSYNEQFF
TRBD1	few	TRBJ1-5	TRBV28	TGTGCCAGCAGTCCGGGACAGGGGGCAGGAGGCAATCAGCCCCAGCATTTT	CASSPGQGAGGNQPQHF
.	.	TRBJ2-1	TRBV13	TGTGCCAGCAGCTTAGGCGCAGGGGATCCCTCCTACAATGAGCAGTTCTTC	CASSLGAGDPSYNEQFF
TRBD1	.	TRBJ2-2	TRBV7-7	TGTGCTAGCAGCTTCGGACAATGGGACAGGGGGTGGACCGGGGAGCTGTTTTTT	CASSFGQWDRGWTGELFF
TRBD1	.	TRBJ1-2	TRBV5-6	TGTGCCAGCAGCCCGGTGGACAGGGAGCCGTATGGCTACACCTTC	CASSPVDREPYGYTF
TRBD2	.	TRBJ2-5	TRBV2	TGTGCCAGCAGCCCCGGTGGAGCGGGGAGGGGTGAGACCCAGTACTTC	CASSPGGAGRGETQYF
.	.	TRBJ2-3	TRBV30	TGTGCCTGGGGGTCGGGCACAGATACGCAGTATTTT	CAWGSGTDTQYF
.	.	TRBJ1-1	TRBV7-9	TGTGCCAGCACCCTACTCGAAAACACTGAAGCTTTCTTT	CASTLLENTEAFF
.	.	TRBJ1-2	TRBV11-2	TGTGCCAGCAGCCAACGTTCCGTAGAGGGCTACACCTTC	CASSQRSVEGYTF
TRBD1	.	TRBJ1-4	TRBV15	TGTGCCACCAGCACGGGGACAGGGGAGGAAAAACTGTTTTTT	CATSTGTGEEKLFF
TRBD2	.	TRBJ2-5	TRBV7-9	TGTGCCAGCAGCCCCGCGAGAGGTAGCGGGGTACAAGAGACCCAGTACTTC	CASSPARGSGVQETQYF
.	.	TRBJ2-3	TRBV7-2	TGTGCCAGCAGTCCCGAGCGGGACAGGACAGATACGCAGTATTTT	CASSPERDRTDTQYF
.	.	TRBJ2-7	TRBV5-1	TGCGCCAGCAGCTTGGATGTTAGAACCGGCGAGCAGTACTTC	CASSLDVRTGEQYF
TRBD2	.	TRBJ2-1	TRBV10-3	TGTGCCAGCCAGACGGCTAGCGGGAGGGGTGAGCAGTTCTTC	CASQTASGRGEQFF
.	.	TRBJ1-3	TRBV6-5	TGTGCCAGCGGGGAGGGCACTGGAAACACCATATATTTT	CASGEGTGNTIYF
.	.	TRBJ2-1	TRBV6-6	TGTGCCAGCAGATCCCCCGGGAGCTACTCCTACAATGAGCAGTTCTTC	CASRSPGSYSYNEQFF
TRBD2	.	TRBJ2-7	TRBV25-1	TGTGCCAGCAGTCCCCACTCAACTAGCGGATACTCCTACGAGCAGTACTTC	CASSPHSTSGYSYEQYF
.	.	TRBJ2-1	TRBV2	TGTGCCAGCGGCCGACAGGTATTAGCCTACAATGAGCAGTTCTTC	CASGRQVLAYNEQFF
.	.	TRBJ2-3	TRBV15	TGTGCCACCAGCAGAGATTCGCGGGCAGATACGCAGTATTTT	CATSRDSRADTQYF
.	.	TRBJ2-3	TRBV5-1	TGCGCCAGCAGCTGGCCCCTCCGAGCGCCGCGAGATCAAGATACGCAGTATTTT	CASSWPLRAPRDQDTQYF
TRBD1	.	TRBJ1-5	TRBV5-5	TGTGCCAGCAGCTTGGTGGGACAGAAAGATCAGCCCCAGCATTTT	CASSLVGQKDQPQHF
TRBD2	.	TRBJ2-5	TRBV7-2	TGTGCCTGTTCTAGCGGGAGGTGGGAGACCCAGTACTTC	CACSSGRWETQYF
.	.	TRBJ2-7	TRBV5-1	TGCGCCAGCCCTTATCCCTACGAGCAGTACTTC	CASPYPYEQYF